This T cell receptor (beta chain) stems from a study of T cells after yellow fever vaccination. The ends were cut back, 4 bases at V and 6 bases at J, with 13 bases in the middle. CDR3 length: 14 amino acids. Germline V gives CDR1 SGDLS, CDR2 YYNGEE. Study outcomes and limitations: A faster peak, day 5 versus 15, was reached by the weaker secondary response.

Regarding this clonotype: Its target is not known.

TCRdb re-called the 5' RACE reads through MiXCR, storing one row per CDR3 protein. Of about 360,000 distinct CDR3 sequences in the sample, 6.2% were seen once. Sequencing used PBMCs, obtained 5 days after the yellow fever booster vaccination. The chain couples TRBV9 to TRBJ2-2, with a tentative D call TRBD2 (5 bases). This clonotype originated in a man aged 25-40 years who received the YFV17D yellow fever vaccine. This CDR3 is CASSSPLAPGELFF. For the CDR3, the DNA is TGTGCCAGCAGCTCCCCGCTAGCACCCGGGGAGCTGTTTTTT. Variable domain in full (rest from reference TRBV9 and TRBJ2-2): DSGVTQTPKHLITATGQRVTLRCSPRSGDLSVYWYQQSLDQGLQFLIQYYNGEERAKGNILERFSAQQFPDLHSELNLSSLELGDSALYFCASSSPLAPGELFFGEGSRLTVL.